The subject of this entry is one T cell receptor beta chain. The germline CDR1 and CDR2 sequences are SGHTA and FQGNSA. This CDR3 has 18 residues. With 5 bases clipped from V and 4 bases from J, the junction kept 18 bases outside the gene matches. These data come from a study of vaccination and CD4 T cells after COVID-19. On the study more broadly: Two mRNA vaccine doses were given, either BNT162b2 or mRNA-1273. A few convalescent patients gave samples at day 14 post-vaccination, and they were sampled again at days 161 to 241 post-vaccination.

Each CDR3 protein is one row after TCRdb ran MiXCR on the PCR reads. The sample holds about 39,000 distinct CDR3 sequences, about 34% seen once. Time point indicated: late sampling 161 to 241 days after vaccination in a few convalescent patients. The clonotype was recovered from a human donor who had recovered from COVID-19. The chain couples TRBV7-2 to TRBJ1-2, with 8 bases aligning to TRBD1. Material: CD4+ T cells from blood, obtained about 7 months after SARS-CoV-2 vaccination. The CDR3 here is CASSTNDIRDRSGYGYTF. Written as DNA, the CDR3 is TGTGCCAGCAGCACCAACGACATCCGGGACAGGTCGGGCTATGGCTACACCTTC.